The TCR beta chain under discussion was sequenced for a study of a mutant IDH1 vaccine in newly diagnosed glioma. Study results and limitations: Pseudoprogression showed no apparent link to changes in top peripheral T cell clonotypes.

Comments on this clone: Its antigen remains unidentified.

The germline V gene has CDR1 SGHTA and CDR2 FQGNSA. The CDR3 loop spans 12 amino acids. V was trimmed by 2 bases and J by 5 bases, leaving 5 bases between them. Assay: immunoSEQ multiplex PCR; the TCRdb copy retains only in-frame clones and omits some. The table has about 51,000 clones, roughly 78% seen once; the top ten hold roughly 1.8%. Time point specified: week 5, during vaccination. Vaccine doses each comprised 300 ug of mutant IDH1 20-mer peptide, with topical imiquimod. This sequence joins TRBV7-2 and TRBJ2-3; D is ambiguous. The starting material was PBMCs, obtained from a glioma patient whose treatment included an IDH1 peptide vaccine. The sequence derives from a woman aged 40 to 49 with glioma. This chain's CDR3 is CASSLRKDTQYF. For the CDR3, the DNA is TGTGCCAGCAGCTTAAGGAAAGATACGCAGTATTTT.